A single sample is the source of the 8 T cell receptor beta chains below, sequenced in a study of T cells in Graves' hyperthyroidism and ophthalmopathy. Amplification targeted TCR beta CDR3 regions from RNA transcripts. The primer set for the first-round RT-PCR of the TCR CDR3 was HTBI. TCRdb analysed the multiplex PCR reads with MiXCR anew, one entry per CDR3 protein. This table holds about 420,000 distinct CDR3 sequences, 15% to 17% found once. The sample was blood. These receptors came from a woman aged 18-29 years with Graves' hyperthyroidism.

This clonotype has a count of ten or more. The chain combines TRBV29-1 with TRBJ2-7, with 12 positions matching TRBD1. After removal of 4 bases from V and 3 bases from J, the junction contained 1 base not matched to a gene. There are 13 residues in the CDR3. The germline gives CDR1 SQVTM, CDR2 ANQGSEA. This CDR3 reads CSVGDRGLYEQYF. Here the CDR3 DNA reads TGCAGCGTTGGGGACAGGGGGCTCTACGAGCAGTACTTC.

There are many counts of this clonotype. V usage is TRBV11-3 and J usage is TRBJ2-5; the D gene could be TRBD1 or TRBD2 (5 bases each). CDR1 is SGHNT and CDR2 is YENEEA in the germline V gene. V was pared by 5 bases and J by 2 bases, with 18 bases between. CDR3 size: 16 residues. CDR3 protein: CASSGRPGTIQETQYF. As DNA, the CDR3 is TGTGCCAGCAGCGGACGACCAGGGACCATACAAGAGACCCAGTACTTC.

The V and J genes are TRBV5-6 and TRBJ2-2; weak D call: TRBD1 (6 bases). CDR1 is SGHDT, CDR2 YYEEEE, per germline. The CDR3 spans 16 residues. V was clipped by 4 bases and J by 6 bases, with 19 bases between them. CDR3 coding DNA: TGTGCCAGCAGCACCGTAGGGCAGGGGATCTCCGGGGAGCTGTTTTTT. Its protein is CASSTVGQGISGELFF.

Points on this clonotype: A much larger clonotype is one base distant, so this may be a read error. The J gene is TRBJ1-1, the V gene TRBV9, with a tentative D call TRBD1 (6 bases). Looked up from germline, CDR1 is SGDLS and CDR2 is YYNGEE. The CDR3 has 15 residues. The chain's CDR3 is CAGSVATGLDTEAFF. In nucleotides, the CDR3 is TGTGCCGGCAGCGTTGCCACAGGGTTGGACACTGAAGCTTTCTTT. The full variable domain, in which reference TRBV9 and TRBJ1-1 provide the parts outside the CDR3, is DSGVTQTPKHLITATGQRVTLRCSPRSGDLSVYWYQQSLDQGLQFLIQYYNGEERAKGNILERFSAQQFPDLHSELNLSSLELGDSALYFCAGSVATGLDTEAFFGQGTRLTVV.

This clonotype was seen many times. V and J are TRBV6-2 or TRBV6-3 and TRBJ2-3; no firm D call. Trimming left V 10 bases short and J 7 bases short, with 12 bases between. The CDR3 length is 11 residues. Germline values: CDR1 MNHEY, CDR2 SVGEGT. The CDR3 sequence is CATPKGNTQYF. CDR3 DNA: TGTGCCACCCCGAAGGGAAATACGCAGTATTTT.

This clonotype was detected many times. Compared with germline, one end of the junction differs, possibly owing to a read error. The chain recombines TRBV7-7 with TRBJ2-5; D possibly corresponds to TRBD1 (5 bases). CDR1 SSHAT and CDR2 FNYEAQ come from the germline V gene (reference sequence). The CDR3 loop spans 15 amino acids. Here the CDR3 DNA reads TGTGCTAGCAGCTTAGGGGCAGTACCCCAAGAGACCCAGTACTTC. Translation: CASSLGAVPQETQYF.

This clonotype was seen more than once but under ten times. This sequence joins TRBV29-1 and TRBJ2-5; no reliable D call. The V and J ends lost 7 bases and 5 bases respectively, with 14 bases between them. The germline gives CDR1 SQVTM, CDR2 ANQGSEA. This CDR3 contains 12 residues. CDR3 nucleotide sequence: TGCAGCGCCCTTTCGGGTGGGGAGACCCAGTACTTC. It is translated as CSALSGGETQYF.

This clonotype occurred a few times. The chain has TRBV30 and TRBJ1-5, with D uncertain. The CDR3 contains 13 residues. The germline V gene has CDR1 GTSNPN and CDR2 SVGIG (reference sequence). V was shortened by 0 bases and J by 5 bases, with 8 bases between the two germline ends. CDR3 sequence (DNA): TGTGCCTGGAGTGTACATGGAGATCAGCCCCAGCATTTT. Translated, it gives CAWSVHGDQPQHF.